Following are 10 T cell receptor beta chains from one sample sequenced in a study of blood T cell repertoires in COVID-19. TCRdb's copy holds only in-frame clones and misses some; the assay was immunoSEQ multiplex PCR. This table holds approximately 150,000 clones, around 87% found once. The specimen was peripheral blood. Receptors originate from a man over 45 who had recovered from COVID-19.

V and J are TRBV10-1 and TRBJ2-3; 7 bases map to TRBD1. V gave up 5 bases and J gave up 1 base; unmatched junction bases: 6. The CDR3 covers 15 residues. The germline V gene has CDR1 WNHNN and CDR2 SYGVQD (reference sequence). The chain's CDR3 is CASSRQGSRTDTQYF. The DNA of the CDR3 is TGCGCCAGCAGTAGACAGGGATCTCGCACAGATACGCAGTATTTT.

This chain uses TRBV5-1 with TRBJ2-1, with 7 positions matching TRBD1. The CDR3 sequence is 15 residues long. Trimming at V came to 4 bases and at J to 4 bases, leaving 8 bases not matched to a gene. Germline loops: CDR1 SGHRS, CDR2 YFSETQ. The CDR3 loop is CASSLGQDQYNEQFF. As DNA, the CDR3 is TGCGCCAGCAGCCTCGGACAGGACCAATACAATGAGCAGTTCTTC. The whole variable domain, filled in from reference TRBV5-1 and TRBJ2-1, reads KAGVTQTPRYLIKTRGQQVTLSCSPISGHRSVSWYQQTPGQGLQFLFEYFSETQRNKGNFPGRFSGRQFSNSRSEMNVSTLELGDSALYLCASSLGQDQYNEQFFGPGTRLTVL.

V is TRBV6-1 and J is TRBJ1-6; TRBD1 might be the D (5 bases). The CDR3 spans 19 residues. V was pared by 2 bases and J by 3 bases, with 20 bases between. CDR1 MNHNS and CDR2 SASEGT come from the germline V gene. CDR3 protein: CASSEIYSGGSRYNSPLHF. CDR3 in DNA: TGTGCCAGCAGTGAAATTTATTCGGGGGGGTCCCGCTATAATTCACCCCTCCACTTT.

V is TRBV19 and J is TRBJ2-3; TRBD2 aligns across 8 bases. V lost 3 bases, J lost 4 bases, and 9 bases stayed unmatched. CDR3 length: 16 residues. The germline gives CDR1 LNHDA, CDR2 SQIVND (reference sequence). The CDR3, as DNA: TGTGCCAGTAGTATTAGGTACGGGGGGGCAGCAGATACGCAGTATTTT. It yields the protein CASSIRYGGAADTQYF.

A note on this clone: An end of the junction does not agree with germline; a read error may underlie this. The CDR3 DNA follows: TGTGCCAGCAGTCCTGGGCCCTACTATGAGCAGTTCTTC. It translates to CASSPGPYYEQFF. The rearrangement links TRBV6-5 to TRBJ2-1, with no clear D. CDR3 size: 13 residues. Germline V gene data show CDR1 as MNHEY and CDR2 as SVGAGI.

The rearrangement links TRBV4-2 to TRBJ2-5; tentatively, D is TRBD2 (6 bases). The CDR3 contains 17 residues. CDR1 LGHNA and CDR2 YNFKEQ come from the germline V gene. V dropped 3 bases and J dropped 2 bases, with 19 bases sitting between them. The CDR3: CASSQGGGDLRQETQYF. The DNA for the CDR3 is TGTGCCAGCAGCCAGGGCGGCGGGGACCTACGACAAGAGACCCAGTACTTC.

The gene calls are TRBV6-5 and TRBJ2-3; 7 nucleotides agree with TRBD2. V lost 2 bases and J lost 0; bases outside the gene matches: 5. The CDR3 totals 16 residues. Germline CDR1 is MNHEY and CDR2 is SVGAGI. The CDR3 loop is CASSYLERGSTDTQYF. CDR3 in DNA: TGTGCCAGCAGTTACCTCGAGCGGGGAAGCACAGATACGCAGTATTTT.

The chain links TRBV20-1 to TRBJ2-5, with 7 positions matching TRBD2. This CDR3 region has 16 residues. Germline CDR1 is DFQATT and CDR2 is SNEGSKA (reference sequence). J lost 1 base, V lost 3 bases, and 11 bases had no gene match. CDR3 sequence reads: CSASVPSGSFQETQYF. The CDR3 bases are TGCAGTGCTAGTGTACCTAGCGGCTCCTTCCAAGAGACCCAGTACTTC.

V usage is TRBV2 and J usage is TRBJ1-5; possibly TRBD1 for D (5 bases). V was trimmed by 8 bases and J by 5 bases, leaving 13 bases between them. The germline CDR1 and CDR2 sequences are SNHLY and FYNNEI. The CDR3 consists of 13 residues. The CDR3 nucleotides are TGTGCCAGCGCATGGCAGGGTCATCAGCCCCAGCATTTT. It is translated as CASAWQGHQPQHF.

The V call is TRBV5-1, the J call TRBJ1-1; TRBD1 aligns across 7 bases. CDR1 and CDR2 from the germline V gene are SGHRS and YFSETQ. This CDR3 region has 15 residues. V gave up 4 bases and J gave up 0 bases; unmatched junction bases: 6. CDR3 DNA: TGCGCCAGCAGCCGGACAGGAGAACTGAACACTGAAGCTTTCTTT. The encoded protein is CASSRTGELNTEAFF.